This T cell receptor beta chain was identified in a study of identical twins (dated by TCRdb to the mid-2010s). Context from the whole study: TCR alpha and beta repertoires from monozygotic twins, unrelated adults of various ages and cord blood were deep-sequenced to test whether fetal clonotypes persist. Replicate twin experiments were performed at different times using different library preparation protocols to rule out contamination.

Deletion took 0 bases off V and 3 bases off J, with a span of 11 bases between the germline ends. The germline V gene (reference sequence) specifies MNHEY as CDR1 and SMNVEV as CDR2. CDR3 length: 16 amino acids, cysteine to phenylalanine. Only the CDR3 DNA is retained, 48 bases long and in frame from the first base. Every donor in the study was a healthy Caucasian. The study also sequenced three unrelated non-twin adults: a male aged 18 to 30, a male aged 50 to 59 and a female aged 50 to 59. Using Miltenyi CD45RO+ enrichment and human naive T-cell isolation kits, memory (CD45RO+) and naive T cells were isolated from PBMC. The library came from 5' RACE. The data were produced on an Illumina HiSeq 2000. A universal primer binding site was introduced by template switching, and a unique molecular identifier was present in the final cDNA, enabling accurate counting of TCR cDNA molecules. First-strand cDNA for TCR alpha and beta chains was synthesized from specific primers in the conserved constant-segment region. To control for contamination, each cDNA library was double barcoded with a SMART-Mk sample barcode plus Illumina barcodes. TruSeq adapter sequences along with Illumina sample barcodes were introduced in two successive PCR steps. The TCR alpha and beta cDNA libraries were sequenced on the Illumina HiSeq platform using custom primers. Regarding the original processing steps: MiGEC processed the raw reads to extract unique molecular identifiers, while MiXCR was used to determine the CDR3 positions. For each individual, recombination models were inferred using an EM algorithm with the repgenHMM and IGoR tools. Shared clonotype analysis was performed with the tcR package in R, normalizing sharing by the product of cloneset sizes. To study raw recombination free of thymic and clonal selection effects, out-of-frame nonproductive sequences were analyzed. TCRdb redid the processing of the public reads, applying fastp at Q25 and MiXCR, and retained in-frame beta chains. Rows with one shared CDR3 protein collapse into an entry with the most common genes and DNA. TCRdb's processing, not the authors', yielded these V and J calls. The sample table holds hundreds of thousands of distinct CDR3 sequences, of which approximately 6.1% were seen once. About 2% of the sample comes from the top ten.

General conclusions and limits of the study: Invariant T cells such as MAIT and iNKT could partly confound zero-insertion analyses, although diverse VJ usage argued against such confounding for most clonotypes. Abundant cord blood beta clonotypes had fewer insertions, young adult naive repertoires showed a similar but weaker trend, and memory repertoires showed no such trend. In monozygotic twins, recombination models systematically underestimated out-of-frame TCR alpha sharing, but the models matched the sharing seen between unrelated individuals. Because the same donors could not be followed over many years, conclusions were based on cross-sectional statistical analysis. Compared with coincidental sharing between unrelated individuals, an excess of low generation-probability sequences was observed among out-of-frame TCR alpha sequences shared between twins. In beta out-of-frame sequences, excess twin sharing was weaker, because having fewer shared sequences lowered the signal-to-noise ratio.

This clonotype was found a few times. What this receptor recognizes is not known. Qualities for individual bases were not recorded, and no much larger clone is one base off. What was sequenced was naive T cells sorted from blood. The cell subset or site label of this sample denotes: cells isolated with a human naive T-cell isolation kit. The clonotype originates from a man aged 18 to 29 in good health. The sequence joins TRBV27 to TRBJ2-2; the D segment might be TRBD1 or TRBD2, since each matches 5 bases. The CDR3: CASSLSRDGYTGELFF. The DNA is as follows: TGTGCCAGCAGTTTATCCAGGGACGGTTACACCGGGGAGCTGTTTTTT.